A single sample gave rise to the 18 T cell receptor beta chains below, sequenced in a study of T-cell reconstitution after alpha-beta-depleted transplantation in children. Construction of the TCRbeta library involved unique molecular identifiers. TCRdb used MiXCR to reprocess the PCR reads, holding one entry per CDR3 protein. Of a few hundred thousand distinct CDR3 sequences listed, 15% to 20% were seen once; the top ten hold around 28%. Sequenced here: PBMCs, mostly from graft donor cells, sampled 360 days after TCRalphabeta/CD19-depleted stem cell transplant. These receptors were collected from a boy under three years old who had a stem cell transplant for Wiskott-Aldrich syndrome, so the T cells may come from the graft donor.

V gene TRBV28 combines with J gene TRBJ2-7; D tentatively reads TRBD1 or TRBD2 (7 bases each). The V end lost 7 bases, the J end lost 6 bases, and 22 bases lay between the germline ends. From germline, CDR1 is MDHEN and CDR2 SYDVKM. CDR3 size: 15 residues. The DNA of the CDR3 is TGTGCCAGCACCCCAGGGGGGGTGGTTAGGGTCGAGCAGTACTTC. This translates into CASTPGGVVRVEQYF.

This clonotype appeared a few times. The chain employs TRBV5-1 and TRBJ2-7; 9 bases are a match to TRBD1. This CDR3 has 14 amino acids. In germline, CDR1 is SGHRS, CDR2 YFSETQ. J lost 3 bases, V lost 4 bases, and 5 bases had no gene match. CDR3 DNA sequence: TGCGCCAGCAGCCACGGGACAGGGTACTACGAGCAGTACTTC. Amino acid sequence: CASSHGTGYYEQYF.

The chain links TRBV20-1 to TRBJ2-3, with 13 bases that match TRBD2. The CDR3 totals 18 residues. Germline-derived CDR1 and CDR2 are DFQATT and SNEGSKA (reference sequence). The V segment lost 0 bases and the J segment 0 bases; nucleotides outside the gene matches: 6. The CDR3 protein is CSARDWGLAGYSTDTQYF. The CDR3 bases are TGCAGTGCTAGAGATTGGGGACTAGCGGGGTATAGCACAGATACGCAGTATTTT.

The DNA of the CDR3 is TGCAGTGCTAGGGGGGGAAACATTCAGTACTTC. The encoded protein is CSARGGNIQYF. This chain links TRBV20-1 with TRBJ2-4; TRBD2 is a possible D gene (6 bases). The CDR3 sequence is 11 residues long. CDR1 DFQATT and CDR2 SNEGSKA come from the germline V gene (reference sequence). With 3 bases removed from V and 6 bases from J, the gap between germline ends came to 6 bases.

This sequence joins TRBV5-1 and TRBJ2-5; D is perhaps TRBD1 (6 bases). The germline CDR1 and CDR2 sequences are SGHRS and YFSETQ. Between the trimmed V and J ends, which lost 6 bases and 5 bases, there was a span of 20 bases. This CDR3 contains 15 residues. The CDR3 loop reads CASTRSGVPGETQYF. CDR3 coding DNA: TGCGCCAGCACACGGTCAGGGGTTCCCGGGGAGACCCAGTACTTC.

This clonotype showed up many times. This chain connects TRBV4-1 to TRBJ2-3; D is perhaps TRBD1 (7 bases). Germline assignment: CDR1 MGHRA and CDR2 YSYEKL. V lost 5 bases and J 0 bases, leaving 15 bases between the germline ends. CDR3 length equals 16 residues. For the CDR3, the DNA is TGCGCCAGCAGCTTACAGGGGAGGACTAGCACAGATACGCAGTATTTT. Protein sequence: CASSLQGRTSTDTQYF.

This chain uses TRBV5-1 with TRBJ1-2; possibly TRBD1 for D (6 bases). CDR1 SGHRS and CDR2 YFSETQ come from the germline V gene. This CDR3 has 15 residues. Deletions cut 4 bases from V and 4 bases from J, with 17 bases between. The CDR3 sequence is CASSPWLGGGYGYTF. The CDR3 coding sequence is TGCGCCAGCAGCCCCTGGCTGGGGGGCGGCTATGGCTACACCTTC.

This clonotype was observed a few times. This chain connects TRBV6-2 or TRBV6-3 to TRBJ2-7, with D perhaps matching TRBD1 (8 bases). The CDR3 is 17 amino acids. V was cut by 6 bases and J by 3 bases, with 24 bases left in between. The germline V gene encodes CDR1 MNHEY and CDR2 SVGEGT. CDR3 amino acids: CASSYALTGGGFYEQYF. The CDR3 nucleotides are TGTGCCAGCAGCTACGCTCTCACAGGGGGGGGTTTCTACGAGCAGTACTTC.

Written as DNA, the CDR3 is TGCAGCGTTGAAGATGGGGGACTAGCGGGAGGGCCGTACAATGAGCAGTTCTTC. Its protein is CSVEDGGLAGGPYNEQFF. The chain recombines TRBV29-1 with TRBJ2-1; TRBD2 matches 16 bases. Germline assignment: CDR1 SQVTM and CDR2 ANQGSEA. The CDR3 loop spans 18 amino acids. V trimming: 0 bases; J trimming: 4 bases; junction bases outside the gene matches: 6.

This clonotype came up many times. V and J are TRBV10-3 and TRBJ2-5; 8 nucleotides match TRBD1. Trimming removed 10 bases from V and 3 bases from J; junction bases left unmatched: 7. CDR1 is ENHRY, CDR2 SYGVKD, per germline. The CDR3 covers 13 residues. The CDR3 sequence: CASGGQAKETQYF. CDR3 DNA: TGTGCCAGTGGGGGACAGGCAAAAGAGACCCAGTACTTC.

This clonotype was seen a handful of times. The CDR3 sequence: CASSTNTGGLKQFF. CDR3 DNA sequence: TGTGCCAGCAGTACAAATACAGGGGGCCTTAAGCAGTTCTTC. The V and J genes are TRBV27 and TRBJ2-1, with 9 bases matching TRBD1. V lost 5 bases, J lost 11 bases, and 10 bases stayed unmatched. This CDR3 is built from 14 residues. Germline assignment: CDR1 MNHEY and CDR2 SMNVEV (reference sequence).

The rearrangement joins TRBV5-1 to TRBJ2-1; 9 nucleotides align to TRBD2. CDR3 length: 15 amino acids. The germline V gene has CDR1 SGHRS and CDR2 YFSETQ. V lost 4 bases and J lost 8; bases outside the gene matches: 10. The CDR3 is CASSPAGGPRDEQFF. The CDR3 DNA reads as TGCGCCAGCAGCCCCGCGGGGGGGCCGAGGGATGAGCAGTTCTTC. Full variable domain (remainder filled in from reference TRBV5-1 and TRBJ2-1): KAGVTQTPRYLIKTRGQQVTLSCSPISGHRSVSWYQQTPGQGLQFLFEYFSETQRNKGNFPGRFSGRQFSNSRSEMNVSTLELGDSALYLCASSPAGGPRDEQFFGPGTRLTVL.

The rearrangement links TRBV29-1 to TRBJ2-1; weak D call: TRBD1 (5 bases). Germline V gives CDR1 SQVTM, CDR2 ANQGSEA. This CDR3 is built from 17 residues. V was clipped by 1 base and J by 2 bases, with 18 bases between them. The CDR3 DNA follows: TGCAGCGTTGAAGGCGCCGCAAGGACAATCCCCTACAATGAGCAGTTCTTC. It encodes CSVEGAARTIPYNEQFF.

This clonotype was seen a handful of times. J is TRBJ2-1 and V is TRBV5-1, with D tentatively TRBD2 (7 bases). From germline, CDR1 is SGHRS and CDR2 YFSETQ. V lost 3 bases, J lost 7 bases, and 20 bases lay in between. The CDR3 runs to 16 residues. CDR3: CASSWGLAEWVNEQFF. The DNA of the CDR3 is TGCGCCAGCAGCTGGGGGCTAGCGGAGTGGGTGAATGAGCAGTTCTTC.

The chain joins TRBV5-6 to TRBJ1-4; D unclear. The CDR3 has 15 amino acids. V was pared by 0 bases and J by 2 bases, with 8 bases between. Looked up from germline, CDR1 is SGHDT and CDR2 is YYEEEE. The chain's CDR3 is CASSLGVRTNEKLFF. As DNA, the CDR3 is TGTGCCAGCAGCTTGGGGGTCAGGACTAATGAAAAACTGTTTTTT.

This clonotype turned up a few times. The chain carries TRBV12-3 or TRBV12-4 and TRBJ2-3; D is unresolved. The germline V and J ends were trimmed by 0 bases and 2 bases, with 15 bases remaining between them. This CDR3 is built from 17 residues. The CDR3 coding sequence is TGTGCCAGCAGTTTAGCGGGTCGGATCAGTTTCACAGATACGCAGTATTTT. This gives the protein CASSLAGRISFTDTQYF.

The rearrangement uses TRBV19 and TRBJ1-5; TRBD1 might be the D (5 bases). Deletions cut 6 bases from V and 9 bases from J, with 9 bases between. CDR3 size: 11 residues. Germline V CDR1 and CDR2: LNHDA, SQIVND (reference sequence). The CDR3 spells CASRFGGPQHF. CDR3 nucleotides: TGTGCCAGTAGATTTGGGGGGCCCCAGCATTTT.

This clonotype has only a few counts. V and J are TRBV6-2 or TRBV6-3 and TRBJ2-3, with no clear D. Germline CDR1 is MNHEY and CDR2 is SVGEGT. CDR3 size: 14 residues. The V and J ends lost 4 bases and 4 bases respectively, with 12 bases between them. The CDR3 sequence is CASSFPTAADTQYF. The CDR3, as DNA: TGTGCCAGCAGTTTCCCGACGGCGGCAGATACGCAGTATTTT.